This TCR beta chain was profiled in a study of post-analysis software for immune sequencing data. Study-wide background: The disease courses covered relapsing-remitting, secondary progressive and progressive-relapsing multiple sclerosis. Whole-study findings and limits: Clustering by F measure revealed strong co-clustering among samples prepared together in one batch. Normalized Chao1 diversity was significantly lower in multiple sclerosis patients than in controls.

In regard to this clonotype: The antigen is not known.

The TCR beta cDNA libraries contained unique molecular identifiers. Out of roughly 0.95 to 10 million T cells, 480,000 or so cDNA molecules were generated. TCRdb reanalysed the PCR reads using MiXCR and keeps one entry per CDR3 protein. This sample has approximately 460,000 distinct CDR3 sequences, with under 55% found just once. This receptor was identified in a girl aged 5-17 years with multiple sclerosis. The sequencing input was blood.

CDR3: CASSSATVNTEAFF. CDR3 coding DNA: TGTGCCAGCAGTTCTGCGACAGTGAACACTGAAGCTTTCTTT. The V and J genes are TRBV28 and TRBJ1-1, with D possibly being TRBD1 (5 bases). The CDR3 length is 14 residues. Germline assignment: CDR1 MDHEN and CDR2 SYDVKM. Trimming cost V 4 bases and J 0 bases, with 9 bases left between them.